This entry lists 25 T cell receptor beta chains sequenced from one sample in a study of blood T cells in healthy people across ages (dated by TCRdb to about 2015). The library relied on 5' RACE. Sequencing took place on an Illumina HiSeq 2500. A second PCR of roughly 6 to 12 cycles was performed with a sample-barcoded 5' primer and a J-beta primer mix. Using fastp at Q25 and MiXCR, TCRdb reprocessed the public reads and kept productive beta chains. Duplicate CDR3 protein sequences are folded into a single record with the most common DNA and genes. The sample records about 1,800,000 distinct CDR3 sequences, 28% of which are singletons. The ten largest clonotypes hold approximately 7.7% of the sample. Sequenced material: blood. Every receptor here comes from a young woman in good health.

This clonotype showed up just a few times. The chain carries TRBV6-6 and TRBJ1-5, with TRBD1 matching over 8 bases. Germline V gene data show CDR1 as MNHNY and CDR2 as SVGAGI (reference sequence). CDR3 size: 16 residues. V shed 2 bases, J shed 2 bases, and the junction held 5 bases outside the gene matches. The DNA for the CDR3 is TGTGCCAGCAGTTACACAGGGGGTATGGGCAATCAGCCCCAGCATTTT. Encoded protein: CASSYTGGMGNQPQHF.

This clonotype was recorded a few times. The junction departs from germline at one end; a sequencing error may be responsible. The chain links TRBV6-6 to TRBJ1-5; unclear D gene. Looked up from germline, CDR1 is MNHNY and CDR2 is SVGAGI (reference sequence). The CDR3 totals 15 residues. The CDR3 sequence is CASIYSGQYNQPQHF. The CDR3, as DNA: TGTGCCAGCATTTACTCGGGCCAGTACAATCAGCCCCAGCATTTT.

In regard to this clonotype: Since a much larger clone is just one base distant, this may be a read error. V usage is TRBV6-2 or TRBV6-3 and J usage is TRBJ2-4, with 14 bases identical to TRBD2. The CDR3 loop spans 16 amino acids. Germline-derived CDR1 and CDR2 are MNHEY and SVGEGT. The V gene end was trimmed by 6 bases and the J gene end by 13 bases; junction bases not matched to a gene: 14. DNA of the CDR3: TGTGCCAGCAGCCCCGGACTAGCGGGAGGTAAAAATGAGCAGTACTTC. This codes for CASSPGLAGGKNEQYF.

This sequence joins TRBV29-1 and TRBJ2-3; 7 positions agree with TRBD2. This CDR3 has 13 amino acids. CDR1 is SQVTM and CDR2 is ANQGSEA in the germline V gene. J was trimmed by 5 bases and V by 7 bases; bases with no gene match: 9. CDR3 amino acids: CSDTGGPGDTQYF. DNA of the CDR3: TGCAGCGATACGGGAGGTCCAGGAGATACGCAGTATTTT.

The chain has TRBV7-2 and TRBJ2-2; a weak D match, TRBD1 (6 bases). CDR1 and CDR2 (germline): SGHTA, FQGNSA. The CDR3 spans 17 residues. V was shortened by 5 bases and J by 1 base, with 17 bases between the two germline ends. The CDR3 DNA reads as TGTGCCAGCAGCCATCCCGGGACACCGGTGAACACCGGGGAGCTGTTTTTT. Encoded protein: CASSHPGTPVNTGELFF. Full variable domain (rest looked up from reference TRBV7-2 and TRBJ2-2): GAGVSQSPSNKVTEKGKDVELRCDPISGHTALYWYRQSLGQGLEFLIYFQGNSAPDKSGLPSDRFSAERTGGSVSTLTIQRTQQEDSAVYLCASSHPGTPVNTGELFFGEGSRLTVL.

This clonotype appeared a few times. V gene TRBV7-9 combines with J gene TRBJ1-6; D is ambiguous. Trimming stripped 1 base from V and 7 bases from J, with 8 bases between. Looked up from germline, CDR1 is SEHNR and CDR2 is FQNEAQ (reference sequence). The CDR3 totals 14 residues. The CDR3 bases are TGTGCCAGCAGCTTAGATACGGAGAATTCACCCCTCCACTTT. Its translation: CASSLDTENSPLHF.

The chain carries TRBV9 and TRBJ1-1, with a weak D call TRBD1 (5 bases). The CDR3 has 15 residues. The germline V and J ends were trimmed by 4 bases and 4 bases, with 17 bases remaining between them. Per the germline V gene, CDR1 is SGDLS and CDR2 is YYNGEE. The CDR3 sequence is CASSTGHLMSTEAFF. In DNA, the CDR3 is TGTGCCAGCAGCACAGGACACCTCATGAGCACTGAAGCTTTCTTT.

This clonotype was detected ten times or more. The chain couples TRBV27 to TRBJ2-3; D is perhaps TRBD2 (5 bases). In germline, CDR1 is MNHEY, CDR2 SMNVEV (reference sequence). This CDR3 region has 17 residues. Trimming removed 0 bases from V and 4 bases from J, with 17 bases in between. Here the CDR3 DNA reads TGTGCCAGCAGTTTATCACGGGATCTCCCATTCCCAGATACGCAGTATTTT. Its translation is CASSLSRDLPFPDTQYF.

This clonotype came up a few times. V gene TRBV2 combines with J gene TRBJ2-7; no clear D gene. The CDR3 is 12 amino acids. The germline gives CDR1 SNHLY, CDR2 FYNNEI. The V gene lost 7 bases and the J gene lost 2 bases, with 9 bases spanning the gap. The CDR3: CASKISTYEQYF. CDR3 coding DNA: TGTGCCAGCAAAATATCCACCTACGAGCAGTACTTC.

This clonotype was seen many times. The rearrangement uses TRBV11-1 and TRBJ2-6; D may match TRBD1 or TRBD2 (5 bases each). Trimming shortened V by 7 bases and J by 0 bases, and 13 bases separated the two germline ends. The germline gives CDR1 SGHAT, CDR2 FQDESV (reference sequence). The CDR3 spans 16 residues. The CDR3 sequence: CASTGTATSGANVLTF. In DNA, the CDR3 is TGTGCCAGCACCGGGACCGCAACCTCTGGGGCCAACGTCCTGACTTTC. Combining the CDR3 with reference TRBV11-1 and TRBJ2-6 gives the whole variable domain EAEVAQSPRYKITEKSQAVAFWCDPISGHATLYWYRQILGQGPELLVQFQDESVVDDSQLPKDRFSAERLKGVDSTLKIQPAELGDSAMYLCASTGTATSGANVLTFGAGSRLTVL.

This clonotype was observed a few times. The chain joins TRBV6-4 to TRBJ1-5; 8 positions agree with TRBD1. The CDR3 is 17 residues long. Germline V gene sequence: CDR1 MRHNA, CDR2 SNTAGT. V shed 5 bases, J shed 0 bases, and the junction held 9 bases outside the gene matches. CDR3 residues: CASSLDRGRHSNQPQHF. The DNA for the CDR3 is TGTGCCAGCAGTCTAGACAGGGGACGACATAGCAATCAGCCCCAGCATTTT.

The rearrangement links TRBV29-1 to TRBJ2-4, with 9 bases aligning to TRBD1. The end of the DNA aligns better with TRBJ2-7, so the J call may be wrong. The germline V gene has CDR1 SQVTM and CDR2 ANQGSEA. The CDR3 length is 15 residues. The CDR3, as DNA: TGCAGCGTTCAATTCTTCGGGGACAGGGCGGGCGAGCAGTACTTC. Translated: CSVQFFGDRAGEQYF.

CDR3 in DNA: TGTGCCAGCTTTGTACAGCCCTACGAGCAGTACTTC. Residues: CASFVQPYEQYF. The J gene is TRBJ2-7, the V gene TRBV2; no clear D gene. The CDR3 extends over 12 amino acids. CDR1 is SNHLY, CDR2 FYNNEI, per germline. With 8 bases removed from V and 2 bases from J, the gap between germline ends came to 10 bases. Together with reference TRBV2 and TRBJ2-7, the CDR3 gives the full variable domain: EPEVTQTPSHQVTQMGQEVILRCVPISNHLYFYWYRQILGQKVEFLVSFYNNEISEKSEIFDDQFSVERPDGSNFTLKIRSTKLEDSAMYFCASFVQPYEQYFGPGTRLTVT.

The genes are TRBV24-1 and TRBJ2-1; possibly TRBD1 for D (6 bases). V was cut by 3 bases and J by 1 base, with 12 bases left in between. From germline, CDR1 is KGHDR and CDR2 SFDVKD. The CDR3 loop spans 16 amino acids. DNA for the CDR3: TGTGCCACCAGTGATGCAAACAGGGCATCCTACAATGAGCAGTTCTTC. This encodes CATSDANRASYNEQFF.

This chain joins TRBV7-6 and TRBJ2-2; tentatively, D is TRBD1 (6 bases). The V end lost 2 bases, the J end lost 2 bases, and 18 bases lay between the germline ends. This CDR3 spans 18 amino acids. CDR1 is SGHVS, CDR2 FNYEAQ, per germline. CDR3 coding DNA: TGTGCCAGCAGCTTACCCTCCGGGACAACTCTTAACACCGGGGAGCTGTTTTTT. Protein product: CASSLPSGTTLNTGELFF. Full variable domain (rest looked up from reference TRBV7-6 and TRBJ2-2): GAGVSQSPRYKVTKRGQDVALRCDPISGHVSLYWYRQALGQGPEFLTYFNYEAQQDKSGLPNDRFSAERPEGSISTLTIQRTEQRDSAMYRCASSLPSGTTLNTGELFFGEGSRLTVL.

Only a few counts were recorded for this clonotype. The chain uses TRBV28 and TRBJ1-2, with D unclear. The V end was cut by 8 bases, the J end by 8 bases, with 15 bases between. The CDR3 has 12 amino acids. Germline CDR1 MDHEN, CDR2 SYDVKM. The CDR3 spells CASGTPLEGYTF. The DNA for the CDR3 is TGTGCCAGCGGCACCCCCTTGGAAGGCTACACCTTC.

This clonotype was observed at least ten times. The chain recombines TRBV7-8 with TRBJ2-5, with 9 bases identical to TRBD1. The CDR3 totals 16 residues. V lost 5 bases, J lost 7 bases, and 14 bases stayed unmatched. Germline-derived CDR1 and CDR2 are SGHVS and FQNEAQ. The CDR3: CASSPIPGQGSGTQYF. The DNA of the CDR3 is TGTGCCAGCAGCCCCATCCCGGGACAGGGTTCAGGGACCCAGTACTTC.

This clonotype has just a few counts. The rearrangement joins TRBV12-3 or TRBV12-4 to TRBJ1-1; no clear D gene. This CDR3 comprises 14 residues. V lost 0 bases, J lost 0 bases, and 5 bases lay in between. The CDR3 protein is CASSLAVVNTEAFF. CDR3 DNA sequence: TGTGCCAGCAGTTTAGCCGTGGTGAACACTGAAGCTTTCTTT.

This chain joins TRBV10-3 and TRBJ2-4, with D perhaps given as TRBD1 or TRBD2 (5 bases each). In germline, CDR1 is ENHRY, CDR2 SYGVKD. V lost 6 bases and J 1 base, leaving 16 bases between the germline ends. This CDR3 has 16 amino acids. The CDR3 loop reads CAIRGEFGDAKNIQYF. CDR3 coding DNA: TGTGCCATCAGGGGGGAGTTTGGGGATGCCAAAAACATTCAGTACTTC.

V usage is TRBV6-6 and J usage is TRBJ2-5; 8 nucleotides line up with TRBD2. The CDR3 totals 17 residues. The V and J ends lost 0 bases and 5 bases, in that order; junction bases with no gene match: 11. Germline V gives CDR1 MNHNY, CDR2 SVGAGI (reference sequence). In nucleotides, the CDR3 is TGTGCCAGCAGTTACTCGTTCCTTCGGGGGGGCAGGGAGACCCAGTACTTC. It translates to CASSYSFLRGGRETQYF.

With regard to this clonotype: It may be a read error: a sequence one base away is much more abundant. The chain couples TRBV7-9 to TRBJ1-4; 7 nucleotides align to TRBD1. The ends lost 2 bases at V and 4 bases at J; junction bases unmatched: 1. From germline, CDR1 is SEHNR and CDR2 FQNEAQ (reference sequence). This CDR3 comprises 14 residues. The chain's CDR3 is CASSLRDSNEKLFF. DNA for the CDR3: TGTGCCAGCAGCTTACGGGACAGTAATGAAAAACTGTTTTTT.

CDR3 bases: TGCAGTGCTTTAGAACTAGCGGGGAGTTCCCACAATGAGCAGTTCTTC. Its protein product is CSALELAGSSHNEQFF. The chain carries TRBV20-1 and TRBJ2-1; 10 bases match TRBD2. V lost 5 bases to trimming and J lost 5 bases; unmatched junction nucleotides: 12. This CDR3 spans 16 amino acids. Germline V CDR1 and CDR2: DFQATT, SNEGSKA (reference sequence).

This clonotype was counted ten times or more. CDR3 region: CASCDRVGYEQYF. CDR3 coding DNA: TGTGCCAGCTGCGACAGGGTTGGGTACGAGCAGTACTTC. The chain uses TRBV6-2 or TRBV6-3 and TRBJ2-7, with 7 nucleotides matching TRBD1. The CDR3 extends over 13 amino acids. The V gene end was trimmed by 8 bases and the J gene end by 4 bases; junction bases not matched to a gene: 8. CDR1 is MNHEY and CDR2 is SVGEGT in the germline V gene.

The gene calls are TRBV20-1 and TRBJ2-3, with D tentatively TRBD2 (5 bases). This CDR3 is built from 17 residues. V gave up 2 bases and J gave up 0 bases, with 18 bases separating them. Germline CDR1 DFQATT, CDR2 SNEGSKA (reference sequence). The CDR3 spells CSARPAVAPASTDTQYF. As DNA, the CDR3 is TGCAGTGCTAGACCCGCAGTAGCGCCAGCTAGCACAGATACGCAGTATTTT.

The V gene is TRBV10-3, the J gene TRBJ2-7, with D perhaps matching TRBD2 (6 bases). This CDR3 contains 13 residues. Germline V lookup: CDR1 ENHRY, CDR2 SYGVKD. This chain's CDR3 is CASASDAYNEQYF. In nucleotides, the CDR3 is TGTGCTAGTGCTAGCGACGCCTACAATGAGCAGTACTTC.